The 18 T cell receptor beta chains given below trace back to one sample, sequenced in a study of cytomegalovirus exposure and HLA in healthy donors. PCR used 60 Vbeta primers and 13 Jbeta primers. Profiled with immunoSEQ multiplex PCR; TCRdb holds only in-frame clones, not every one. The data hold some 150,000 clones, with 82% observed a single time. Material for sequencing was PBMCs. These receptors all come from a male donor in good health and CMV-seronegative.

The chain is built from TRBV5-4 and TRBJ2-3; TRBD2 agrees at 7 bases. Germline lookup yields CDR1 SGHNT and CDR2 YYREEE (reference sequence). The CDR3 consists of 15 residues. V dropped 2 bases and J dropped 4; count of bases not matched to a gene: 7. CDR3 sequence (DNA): TGTGCCAGCAGCTTAGCGGGGTTCGGGGCAGATACGCAGTATTTT. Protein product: CASSLAGFGADTQYF.

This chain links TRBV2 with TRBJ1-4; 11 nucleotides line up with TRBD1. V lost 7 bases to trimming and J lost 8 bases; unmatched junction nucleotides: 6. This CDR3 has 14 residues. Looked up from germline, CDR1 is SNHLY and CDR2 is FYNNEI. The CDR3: CASISGTGGEKLFF. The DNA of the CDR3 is TGTGCCAGCATATCCGGGACAGGGGGAGAAAAACTGTTTTTT.

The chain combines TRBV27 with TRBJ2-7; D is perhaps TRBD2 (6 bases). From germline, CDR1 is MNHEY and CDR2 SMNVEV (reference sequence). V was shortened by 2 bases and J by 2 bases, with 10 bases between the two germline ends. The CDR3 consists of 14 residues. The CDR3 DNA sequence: TGTGCCAGCAGTTTAAGGGCGGGGACCTACGAGCAGTACTTC. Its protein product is CASSLRAGTYEQYF.

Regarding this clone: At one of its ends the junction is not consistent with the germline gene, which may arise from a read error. The CDR3 is CASSLGPGGTYEQYF. The CDR3 DNA reads as TGTGCTAGCAGCTTAGGGCCGGGTGGAACCTACGAGCAGTACTTC. J is TRBJ2-7 and V is TRBV7-7, with no clear D. There are 15 residues in the CDR3. Germline CDR1 is SSHAT and CDR2 is FNYEAQ (reference sequence). The entire variable domain, with the rest obtained from reference TRBV7-7 and TRBJ2-7, is as follows: GAGVSQSPRYKVTKRGQDVTLRCDPISSHATLYWYQQALGQGPEFLTYFNYEAQPDKSGLPSDRFSAERPEGSISTLTIQRTEQRDSAMYRCASSLGPGGTYEQYFGPGTRLTVT.

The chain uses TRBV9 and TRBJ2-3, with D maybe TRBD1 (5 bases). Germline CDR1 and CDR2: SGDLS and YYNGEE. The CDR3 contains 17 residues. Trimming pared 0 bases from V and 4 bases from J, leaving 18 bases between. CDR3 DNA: TGTGCCAGCAGCGTAGCTTGGTTGGGGCAGGGCGCAGATACGCAGTATTTT. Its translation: CASSVAWLGQGADTQYF.

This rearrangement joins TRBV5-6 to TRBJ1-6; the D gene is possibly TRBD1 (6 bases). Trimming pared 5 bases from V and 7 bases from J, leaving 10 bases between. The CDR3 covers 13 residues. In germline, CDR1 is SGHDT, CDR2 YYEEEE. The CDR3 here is CASSQGYNSPLHF. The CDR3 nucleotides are TGTGCCAGCAGTCAGGGGTACAATTCACCCCTCCACTTT.

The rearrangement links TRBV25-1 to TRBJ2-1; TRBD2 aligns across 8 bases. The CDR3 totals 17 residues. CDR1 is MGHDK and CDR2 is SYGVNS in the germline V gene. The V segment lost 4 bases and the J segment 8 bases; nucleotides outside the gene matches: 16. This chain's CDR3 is CASSVLGAGLAIDEQFF. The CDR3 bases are TGTGCCAGCAGTGTCCTCGGAGCAGGACTAGCTATAGATGAGCAGTTCTTC.

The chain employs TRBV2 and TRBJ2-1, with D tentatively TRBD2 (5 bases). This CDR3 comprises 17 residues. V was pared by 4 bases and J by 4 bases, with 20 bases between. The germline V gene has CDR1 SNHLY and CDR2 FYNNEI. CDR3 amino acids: CASSASPASRVYNEQFF. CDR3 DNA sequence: TGTGCCAGCAGTGCATCCCCAGCTAGCCGGGTGTACAATGAGCAGTTCTTC.

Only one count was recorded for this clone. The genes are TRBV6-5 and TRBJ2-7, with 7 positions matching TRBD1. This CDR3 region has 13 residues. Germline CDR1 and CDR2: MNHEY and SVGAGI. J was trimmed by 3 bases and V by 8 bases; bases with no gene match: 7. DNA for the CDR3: TGTGCCAGCTCCCCCGGACAGGACTACGAGCAGTACTTC. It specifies CASSPGQDYEQYF.

CDR3 DNA sequence: TGTGCCAGCAGCTCGACAGGGGTGGGTTTTGTGATGAACACTGAAGCTTTCTTT. This gives the protein CASSSTGVGFVMNTEAFF. V is TRBV7-9 and J is TRBJ1-1, with TRBD1 identical over 8 bases. In germline, CDR1 is SEHNR, CDR2 FQNEAQ (reference sequence). V was clipped by 4 bases and J by 0 bases; unmatched bases: 13. The CDR3 runs to 18 residues.

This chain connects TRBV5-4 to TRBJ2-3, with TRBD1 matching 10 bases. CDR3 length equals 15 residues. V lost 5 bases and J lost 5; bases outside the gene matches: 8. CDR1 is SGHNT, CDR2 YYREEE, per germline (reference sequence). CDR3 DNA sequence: TGTGCCAGCAGTCTGACAGGGGGCAAGGGAGATACGCAGTATTTT. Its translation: CASSLTGGKGDTQYF.

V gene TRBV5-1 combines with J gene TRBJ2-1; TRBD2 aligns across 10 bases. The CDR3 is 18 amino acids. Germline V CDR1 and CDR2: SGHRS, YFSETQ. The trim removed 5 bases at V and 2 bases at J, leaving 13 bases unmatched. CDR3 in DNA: TGCGCCAGCAGGAGAATTGCTAGCGGGAGTAGCCCCTACAATGAGCAGTTCTTC. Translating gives CASRRIASGSSPYNEQFF.

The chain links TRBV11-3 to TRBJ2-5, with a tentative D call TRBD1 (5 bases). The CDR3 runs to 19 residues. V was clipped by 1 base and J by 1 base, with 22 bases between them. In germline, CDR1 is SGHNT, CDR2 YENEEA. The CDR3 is CASSLGFRLSDRAQETQYF. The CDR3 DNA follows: TGTGCCAGCAGCTTAGGGTTCAGACTGTCAGACAGAGCCCAAGAGACCCAGTACTTC.

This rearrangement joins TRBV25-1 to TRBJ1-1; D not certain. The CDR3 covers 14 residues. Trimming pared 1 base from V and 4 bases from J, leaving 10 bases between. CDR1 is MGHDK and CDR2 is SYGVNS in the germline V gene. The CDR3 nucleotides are TGTGCCAGCAGTGAATTATCGGGAATCACTGAAGCTTTCTTT. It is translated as CASSELSGITEAFF.

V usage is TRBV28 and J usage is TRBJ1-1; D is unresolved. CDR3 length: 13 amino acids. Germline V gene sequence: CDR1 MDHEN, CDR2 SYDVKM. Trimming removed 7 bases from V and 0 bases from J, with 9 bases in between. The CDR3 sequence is CASTLVLNTEAFF. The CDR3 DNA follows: TGTGCCAGCACCCTCGTCCTGAACACTGAAGCTTTCTTT.

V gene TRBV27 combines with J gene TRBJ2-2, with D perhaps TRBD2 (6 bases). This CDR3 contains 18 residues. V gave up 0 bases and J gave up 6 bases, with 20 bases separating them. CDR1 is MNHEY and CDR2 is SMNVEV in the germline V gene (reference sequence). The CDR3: CASSLSPAGGLYAGELFF. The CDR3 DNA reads TGTGCCAGCAGTTTATCCCCCGCCGGGGGACTGTACGCCGGGGAGCTGTTTTTT.

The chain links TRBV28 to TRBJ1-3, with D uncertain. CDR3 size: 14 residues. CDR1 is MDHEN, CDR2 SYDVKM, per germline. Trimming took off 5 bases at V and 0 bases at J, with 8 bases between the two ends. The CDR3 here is CASSHTRSGNTIYF. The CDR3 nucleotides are TGTGCCAGCAGTCACACCCGCTCTGGAAACACCATATATTTT.

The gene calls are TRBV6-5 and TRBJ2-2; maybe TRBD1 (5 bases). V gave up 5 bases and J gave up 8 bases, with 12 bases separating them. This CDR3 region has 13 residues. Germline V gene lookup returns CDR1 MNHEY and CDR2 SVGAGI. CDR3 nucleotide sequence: TGTGCCAGCAGTGAAGGGGATCGAGGGGAGCTGTTTTTT. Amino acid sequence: CASSEGDRGELFF.